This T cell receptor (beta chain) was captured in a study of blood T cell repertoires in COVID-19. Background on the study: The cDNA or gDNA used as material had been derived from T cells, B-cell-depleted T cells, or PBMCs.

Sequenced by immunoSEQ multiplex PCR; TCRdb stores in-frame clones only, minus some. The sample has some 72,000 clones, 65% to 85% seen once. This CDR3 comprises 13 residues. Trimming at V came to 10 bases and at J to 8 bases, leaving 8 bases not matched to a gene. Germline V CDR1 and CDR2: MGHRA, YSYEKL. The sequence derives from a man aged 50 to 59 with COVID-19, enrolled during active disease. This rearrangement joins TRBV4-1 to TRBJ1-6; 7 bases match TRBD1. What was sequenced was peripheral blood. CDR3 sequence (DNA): TGCGCCACCGCCCCGACAGGGTATTCACCCCTCCACTTT. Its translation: CATAPTGYSPLHF.